One sample yielded the 7 T cell receptor beta chains listed below, sequenced in a study of blood T cell repertoires in COVID-19. Measured with immunoSEQ multiplex PCR; TCRdb has only the in-frame clones, and not every one. This table holds fewer than 45,000 clones, 88% found once. What was sequenced was peripheral blood. These receptor sequences come from a human donor in a cohort sampled during active COVID-19.

The rearrangement links TRBV18 to TRBJ2-7, with 10 bases lining up with TRBD1. The CDR3 is 15 amino acids. CDR1 and CDR2 from the germline V gene are KGHSH and LQKENI. Trimming at V came to 5 bases and at J to 1 base, leaving 5 bases not matched to a gene. The CDR3 protein is CASSIGQGESYEQYF. For the CDR3, the DNA is TGTGCCAGCTCAATCGGACAGGGGGAGTCCTACGAGCAGTACTTC.

The gene calls are TRBV29-1 and TRBJ1-5; 7 bases align to TRBD1. The trim removed 6 bases at V and 5 bases at J, leaving 7 bases unmatched. The germline V gene has CDR1 SQVTM and CDR2 ANQGSEA. This CDR3 spans 13 amino acids. The CDR3 protein is CSVNTGVDQPQHF. The CDR3 DNA is TGCAGCGTGAATACAGGGGTAGATCAGCCCCAGCATTTT.

The chain joins TRBV3-1 (or the pseudogene TRBV3-2) to TRBJ1-2; 10 positions agree with TRBD1. The junction had 9 bases not matched to a gene; V was cut back by 4 bases and J by 4 bases. The germline V gene encodes CDR1 LGHDT and CDR2 YNNKEL (reference sequence). The CDR3 length is 16 residues. The CDR3 region has the DNA TGTGCCAGCAGCCCCAGTCCCGGGACAGGGGTCTATGGCTACACCTTC. This sequence encodes CASSPSPGTGVYGYTF.

The chain combines TRBV6-5 with TRBJ2-5, with D tentatively TRBD2 (6 bases). Trimming removed 3 bases at V and 1 base at J, with 9 bases between. This CDR3 is built from 14 residues. CDR1 is MNHEY, CDR2 SVGAGI, per germline. DNA for the CDR3: TGTGCCAGCAGTTATCGGCGGGGCCAAGAGACCCAGTACTTC. Its translation: CASSYRRGQETQYF.

A single count supports this clone. This sequence joins TRBV6-5 and TRBJ1-4, with a possible D match to TRBD1 (6 bases). Germline CDR1 MNHEY, CDR2 SVGAGI. This CDR3 has 15 amino acids. V was pared by 0 bases and J by 6 bases, with 11 bases between. The CDR3 nucleotides are TGTGCCAGCAGTTACTCGCAGGGGTGGGATGAAAAACTGTTTTTT. It yields the protein CASSYSQGWDEKLFF.

This chain uses TRBV19 with TRBJ2-3; perhaps TRBD2 as D (5 bases). The CDR3 runs 12 residues. Germline-derived CDR1 and CDR2 are LNHDA and SQIVND (reference sequence). The V end lost 2 bases, the J end lost 9 bases, and 9 bases lay between the germline ends. Written as DNA, the CDR3 is TGTGCCAGTAGTATAAGCGGACCCACGCAGTATTTT. This codes for CASSISGPTQYF.

The chain combines TRBV18 with TRBJ2-1, with TRBD1 matching 7 bases. The germline V gene encodes CDR1 KGHSH and CDR2 LQKENI. The CDR3 covers 17 residues. Germline trimming cut 0 bases from V and 0 bases from J; bases unmatched to any gene: 5. DNA of the CDR3: TGTGCCAGCTCACCACCCCAGGGACAGAGCTCCTACAATGAGCAGTTCTTC. Its protein is CASSPPQGQSSYNEQFF.